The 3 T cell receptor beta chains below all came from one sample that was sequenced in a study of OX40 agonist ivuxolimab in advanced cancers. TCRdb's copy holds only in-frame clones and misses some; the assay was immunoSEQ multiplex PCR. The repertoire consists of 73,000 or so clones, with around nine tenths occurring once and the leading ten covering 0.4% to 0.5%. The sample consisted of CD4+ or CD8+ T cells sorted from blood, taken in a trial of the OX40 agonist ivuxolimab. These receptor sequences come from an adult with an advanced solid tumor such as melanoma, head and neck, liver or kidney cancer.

The CDR3 sequence is CATRAGLTMAYGYTF. The CDR3 bases are TGTGCCACCAGGGCAGGGCTAACTATGGCGTACGGCTACACCTTC. V gene TRBV6-5 combines with J gene TRBJ1-2, with D possibly being TRBD1 (5 bases). Germline CDR1 and CDR2: MNHEY and SVGAGI. The CDR3 sequence is 15 residues long. The V gene lost 10 bases and the J gene lost 8 bases, with 26 bases spanning the gap.

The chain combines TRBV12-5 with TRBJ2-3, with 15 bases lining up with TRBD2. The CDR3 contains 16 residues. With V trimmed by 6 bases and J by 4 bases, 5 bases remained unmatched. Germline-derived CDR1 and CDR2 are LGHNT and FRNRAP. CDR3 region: CASGQGLAGGSDTQYF. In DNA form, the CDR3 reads TGTGCTAGTGGACAGGGACTAGCGGGAGGTTCAGATACGCAGTATTTT.

The CDR3 DNA reads TGTGCCAGCAGTTTACAGGGGGCAGACTATGGCTACACCTTC. Protein product: CASSLQGADYGYTF. The rearrangement links TRBV6-6 to TRBJ1-2, with TRBD1 matching 9 bases. With V trimmed by 4 bases and J by 3 bases, 3 bases remained unmatched. This CDR3 is built from 14 residues. Germline loops: CDR1 MNHNY, CDR2 SVGAGI (reference sequence).